Given below is one T cell receptor (beta chain) in context. This receptor's antigen is unknown. Base quality data are lacking; no much larger clone is found one base away. TCRbeta CDR3 regions were amplified from genomic DNA using the immunoSEQ Assay, a bias-controlled multiplex PCR. The study's processing was this. The number of nucleated cells in each sample was estimated from the amplification of reference gene primers within the assay. To quantify the absolute abundance of each unique TCRbeta CDR3 rearrangement, sequence reads were collapsed and filtered. For each sample, productive Simpson clonality was calculated as the square root of Simpson's diversity index over productive rearrangements. Drawn from immuneACCESS, this table holds only the in-frame rearrangements with V and J called that TCRdb kept. Clones are partly lost; checked studies trace under half to an unresolved V gene and leave the rest unexplained. The V and J calls and clone size come from that table; D and trimming were worked out from the DNA. This sample has some 290,000 clones in its table, and 85% to 90% of those were observed once. The ten top clones hold approximately 12% of the sample.

One collaborating source in Seattle enrolled patients while the patients were actively infected and followed the patients over time throughout the course of disease. Each collaborating institution followed its own protocols to collect whole blood in K2EDTA tubes. For TCRbeta analysis, collaborator samples were shipped as frozen whole blood, as isolated PBMCs, or as DNA extracted from either sample type. This sample is part of a study of blood T cell repertoires in COVID-19 (dated by TCRdb to 2020 to 2021). The study in broad terms: Collaborator samples came from the United States, Italy and Spain and covered acute and convalescent phases of COVID-19. The material from the prospective study consisted of cDNA or gDNA derived from T cells, B-cell-depleted T cells, or PBMCs. The samples were drawn from two sources: the first 160 participants of the ongoing ImmuneRACE study, and 1,000 to 1,500 subjects contributed by 6 global collaborators. The dataset comprised deeply sampled blood TCRbeta repertoires from subjects exposed to, actively infected with, or recovered from COVID-19. The repertoires were released in a freely available public database intended as a resource for research on the immune response to SARS-CoV-2. The sample metadata nearly always contained a de-identified subject ID, COVID-19 status, age in years and sex. Where available, HLA class I and class II types were taken from metadata supplied by the sample provider and were not determined by assay-based typing. Overall study outcomes, separate from this receptor: Clinical and demographic metadata were provided uncurated, with the amount varying by source and participant.

The CDR3 holds 19 amino acids from the cysteine to the phenylalanine. Just CDR3 DNA is preserved here, 57 bases in frame from base 1. In the germline V gene (reference sequence), CDR1 corresponds to SEHNR and CDR2 to FQNEAQ. V trim: 5 bases; J trim: 2 bases; unmatched bases: 14. The receptor comes from a woman between 25 and 40 years old with COVID-19, enrolled during active disease. The specimen was peripheral blood. The sequence is built from TRBV7-9 and TRBJ2-1; 11 bases in the junction line up with TRBD2. The base sequence is TGTGCCAGCAGCACCTCGTCTTTATTAGCGGGGGGGACCTACAATGAGCAGTTCTTC. It specifies CASSTSSLLAGGTYNEQFF.